One and the same sample provided the 15 T cell receptor beta chains below, sequenced in a study of cytomegalovirus exposure and HLA in healthy donors. The PCR had 60 Vbeta and 13 Jbeta primers. Clones were read by immunoSEQ multiplex PCR, and TCRdb kept only the in-frame ones, dropping some. The data show 65,000 or so clones, 62% seen once. The specimen was PBMCs. Source of these receptors: a man younger than 45 in good health and CMV-seronegative.

This chain links TRBV7-2 with TRBJ2-3; the D gene is possibly TRBD1 (6 bases). The CDR3 extends over 15 amino acids. CDR1 SGHTA and CDR2 FQGNSA come from the germline V gene. The V end lost 3 bases, the J end lost 2 bases, and 12 bases lay between the germline ends. The CDR3 loop is CASSFQGSITDTQYF. Written as DNA, the CDR3 is TGTGCCAGCAGCTTCCAGGGGTCCATCACAGATACGCAGTATTTT.

The V gene is TRBV10-3, the J gene TRBJ2-1, with TRBD2 as a possible D gene (5 bases). V was pared by 6 bases and J by 5 bases, with 17 bases between. Looked up from germline, CDR1 is ENHRY and CDR2 is SYGVKD. The CDR3 runs to 15 residues. Here the CDR3 reads CAISDASRYDNEQFF. The CDR3 coding sequence is TGTGCCATCAGCGACGCTAGCAGATACGACAATGAGCAGTTCTTC.

The chain joins TRBV6-5 to TRBJ2-1, with TRBD2 identical over 8 bases. The V and J ends lost 2 bases and 5 bases, in that order; junction bases with no gene match: 5. CDR1 MNHEY and CDR2 SVGAGI come from the germline V gene. The CDR3 runs to 15 residues. The CDR3 spells CASSYPAGEHNEQFF. CDR3 DNA sequence: TGTGCCAGCAGTTACCCAGCGGGGGAACACAATGAGCAGTTCTTC.

This clone showed up just once. In nucleotides, the CDR3 is TGCGCCAGCAGCCCTGTAGGCGACAGGGTTATCACTGAAGCTTTCTTT. It yields the protein CASSPVGDRVITEAFF. This chain joins TRBV4-1 and TRBJ1-1; 7 bases align to TRBD1. The CDR3 has 16 amino acids. V was pared by 4 bases and J by 4 bases, with 12 bases of the junction left unmatched. Germline CDR1 MGHRA, CDR2 YSYEKL.

This chain joins TRBV4-1 and TRBJ1-5; TRBD1 matches at 10 bases. CDR1 is MGHRA, CDR2 YSYEKL, per germline. The trim removed 1 base at V and 6 bases at J, leaving 3 bases unmatched. The CDR3 contains 15 residues. The CDR3 DNA follows: TGCGCCAGCAGCCAAGGCGGGACAGGGGTTCAGCCCCAGCATTTT. Its translation: CASSQGGTGVQPQHF.

The chain uses TRBV28 and TRBJ2-5; TRBD1 matches 7 bases. V was pared by 6 bases and J by 2 bases, with 6 bases of the junction left unmatched. Germline values: CDR1 MDHEN, CDR2 SYDVKM. The CDR3 totals 14 residues. CDR3 amino acids: CASRAGTAQETQYF. CDR3 DNA sequence: TGTGCCAGCAGGGCCGGGACAGCTCAAGAGACCCAGTACTTC. Filled out from reference TRBV28 and TRBJ2-5, the complete variable domain reads DVKVTQSSRYLVKRTGEKVFLECVQDMDHENMFWYRQDPGLGLRLIYFSYDVKMKEKGDIPEGYSVSREKKERFSLILESASTNQTSMYLCASRAGTAQETQYFGPGTRLLVL.

The chain carries TRBV27 and TRBJ1-1; a weak D match, TRBD1 (6 bases). V lost 1 base, J lost 4 bases, and 10 bases lay in between. CDR1 and CDR2 from the germline V gene are MNHEY and SMNVEV (reference sequence). The CDR3 is 14 amino acids. CDR3 bases: TGTGCCAGCAGTTTATGGCAGGGGAGCACTGAAGCTTTCTTT. This encodes CASSLWQGSTEAFF.

J is TRBJ1-5 and V is TRBV15, with 8 bases identical to TRBD1. Germline lookup yields CDR1 LNHNV and CDR2 YYDKDF (reference sequence). The V and J ends lost 4 bases and 6 bases, in that order; junction bases with no gene match: 5. The CDR3 has 14 residues. CDR3 amino acids: CATSKTGGGQPQHF. CDR3 DNA: TGTGCCACCAGCAAAACAGGGGGGGGTCAGCCCCAGCATTTT.

This clone was counted a few times. V is TRBV4-2 and J is TRBJ1-1, with D unresolved. Germline V gene data show CDR1 as LGHNA and CDR2 as YNFKEQ. Trimming took off 0 bases at V and 1 base at J, with 6 bases between the two ends. This CDR3 region has 14 residues. The CDR3 spells CASSQERANTEAFF. The CDR3 nucleotides are TGTGCCAGCAGCCAAGAGCGTGCGAACACTGAAGCTTTCTTT.

The chain couples TRBV29-1 to TRBJ2-2; 7 nucleotides match TRBD1. This CDR3 has 16 amino acids. CDR1 and CDR2 from the germline V gene are SQVTM and ANQGSEA. V was clipped by 1 base and J by 0 bases; unmatched bases: 5. CDR3 residues: CSVEGTGDSNTGELFF. CDR3 sequence (DNA): TGCAGCGTTGAAGGGACAGGAGATTCGAACACCGGGGAGCTGTTTTTT.

The chain joins TRBV5-6 to TRBJ2-5; no definite D call. Germline assignment: CDR1 SGHDT and CDR2 YYEEEE. Trimming cost V 4 bases and J 0 bases, with 16 bases left between them. This CDR3 is 16 amino acids long. CDR3 in DNA: TGTGCCAGCAGCGATCGAGGTTTGGGTTACCAAGAGACCCAGTACTTC. Amino acid sequence: CASSDRGLGYQETQYF.

The chain links TRBV7-9 to TRBJ1-1; D may be TRBD1 (6 bases). Germline CDR1 and CDR2: SEHNR and FQNEAQ (reference sequence). V lost 10 bases to trimming and J lost 3 bases, with 18 bases between them. The CDR3 contains 14 residues. CDR3 region: CATEVLGGHTEAFF. In nucleotides, the CDR3 is TGTGCCACCGAAGTCTTAGGGGGACACACTGAAGCTTTCTTT.

J is TRBJ1-3 and V is TRBV9; D is ambiguous. Per the germline V gene, CDR1 is SGDLS and CDR2 is YYNGEE. The CDR3 is 12 amino acids. The V end lost 4 bases, the J end lost 7 bases, and 9 bases lay between the germline ends. CDR3 amino acids: CASSSGRNTIYF. The CDR3 DNA reads TGTGCCAGCAGCTCCGGTCGGAACACCATATATTTT.

V gene TRBV30 combines with J gene TRBJ2-7, with 7 positions matching TRBD2. The CDR3 has 14 amino acids. Germline V gene sequence: CDR1 GTSNPN, CDR2 SVGIG (reference sequence). Losses at the gene ends were 0 bases for V and 3 bases for J; bases not matched to a gene: 5. This CDR3 is CAWSVGEGFYEQYF. The CDR3, as DNA: TGTGCCTGGAGTGTAGGGGAGGGGTTCTACGAGCAGTACTTC.

The rearrangement links TRBV2 to TRBJ1-3; 10 bases are shared with TRBD1. With 5 bases clipped from V and 2 bases from J, the junction kept 3 bases outside the gene matches. Germline V gene data show CDR1 as SNHLY and CDR2 as FYNNEI. The CDR3 sequence is 15 residues long. The CDR3 sequence: CASSHGQGAGNTIYF. CDR3 in DNA: TGTGCCAGCAGTCACGGACAGGGGGCTGGAAACACCATATATTTT.